This TCR beta chain was identified during a study of Graves' ophthalmopathy and Graves' hyperthyroidism. The CDR3 length is 14 residues. J gave up 4 bases and V 0 bases, and 4 bases lay outside the gene matches. Looked up from germline, CDR1 is DFQATT and CDR2 is SNEGSKA (reference sequence). Certain patients were not enrolled. These were patients with other autoimmune diseases, uncontrolled infections, pregnancy or lactation. This clonotype was counted at least ten times. Amplification from RNA transcripts yielded the TCR beta CDR3 regions. First-round RT-PCR with HTBI primers preceded a second-round multiplex PCR. TCRdb ran MiXCR on the multiplex PCR reads and lists one entry per CDR3 protein. The table has over a million distinct CDR3 sequences, about two fifths seen once; the top ten hold 11%.

Sequenced sample: peripheral blood or thyroid tissue (not recorded which). The chain has TRBV20-1 and TRBJ2-7, with 9 bases matching TRBD1. This clonotype originated in an adult man with Graves' hyperthyroidism. For the CDR3, the DNA is TGCAGTGCTAGAGATTTCGGGACAGGGTACGAGCAGTACTTC. Encoded protein: CSARDFGTGYEQYF.